This T cell receptor (beta chain) was sequenced for a study of shared clonotypes between healthy human individuals. The repertoire was sequenced with immunoSEQ multiplex PCR; TCRdb's copy has only in-frame clones and lacks some. The data contain over 2 million clones, 85% to 95% of them singletons. This CDR3 contains 16 residues. Per germline, CDR1 KGHSH and CDR2 LQKENI. V was trimmed by 3 bases and J by 1 base, leaving 12 bases between them. Study-level points and caveats: Several donors shared approximately 5% of their naive CD4 clonotypes.

Comment on this clone: Its antigen is not known.

This chain joins TRBV18 and TRBJ2-2; TRBD1 or TRBD2 may be the D gene (5 bases each). This receptor was identified in a man between 18 and 35 years old in good health. The sequenced material came from naive CD4+ T cells sorted from blood. Subset described: CD45RA+ positively selected. The CDR3 region is CASSPWGRENTGELFF. The DNA for the CDR3 is TGTGCCAGCTCACCTTGGGGACGGGAGAACACCGGGGAGCTGTTTTTT.